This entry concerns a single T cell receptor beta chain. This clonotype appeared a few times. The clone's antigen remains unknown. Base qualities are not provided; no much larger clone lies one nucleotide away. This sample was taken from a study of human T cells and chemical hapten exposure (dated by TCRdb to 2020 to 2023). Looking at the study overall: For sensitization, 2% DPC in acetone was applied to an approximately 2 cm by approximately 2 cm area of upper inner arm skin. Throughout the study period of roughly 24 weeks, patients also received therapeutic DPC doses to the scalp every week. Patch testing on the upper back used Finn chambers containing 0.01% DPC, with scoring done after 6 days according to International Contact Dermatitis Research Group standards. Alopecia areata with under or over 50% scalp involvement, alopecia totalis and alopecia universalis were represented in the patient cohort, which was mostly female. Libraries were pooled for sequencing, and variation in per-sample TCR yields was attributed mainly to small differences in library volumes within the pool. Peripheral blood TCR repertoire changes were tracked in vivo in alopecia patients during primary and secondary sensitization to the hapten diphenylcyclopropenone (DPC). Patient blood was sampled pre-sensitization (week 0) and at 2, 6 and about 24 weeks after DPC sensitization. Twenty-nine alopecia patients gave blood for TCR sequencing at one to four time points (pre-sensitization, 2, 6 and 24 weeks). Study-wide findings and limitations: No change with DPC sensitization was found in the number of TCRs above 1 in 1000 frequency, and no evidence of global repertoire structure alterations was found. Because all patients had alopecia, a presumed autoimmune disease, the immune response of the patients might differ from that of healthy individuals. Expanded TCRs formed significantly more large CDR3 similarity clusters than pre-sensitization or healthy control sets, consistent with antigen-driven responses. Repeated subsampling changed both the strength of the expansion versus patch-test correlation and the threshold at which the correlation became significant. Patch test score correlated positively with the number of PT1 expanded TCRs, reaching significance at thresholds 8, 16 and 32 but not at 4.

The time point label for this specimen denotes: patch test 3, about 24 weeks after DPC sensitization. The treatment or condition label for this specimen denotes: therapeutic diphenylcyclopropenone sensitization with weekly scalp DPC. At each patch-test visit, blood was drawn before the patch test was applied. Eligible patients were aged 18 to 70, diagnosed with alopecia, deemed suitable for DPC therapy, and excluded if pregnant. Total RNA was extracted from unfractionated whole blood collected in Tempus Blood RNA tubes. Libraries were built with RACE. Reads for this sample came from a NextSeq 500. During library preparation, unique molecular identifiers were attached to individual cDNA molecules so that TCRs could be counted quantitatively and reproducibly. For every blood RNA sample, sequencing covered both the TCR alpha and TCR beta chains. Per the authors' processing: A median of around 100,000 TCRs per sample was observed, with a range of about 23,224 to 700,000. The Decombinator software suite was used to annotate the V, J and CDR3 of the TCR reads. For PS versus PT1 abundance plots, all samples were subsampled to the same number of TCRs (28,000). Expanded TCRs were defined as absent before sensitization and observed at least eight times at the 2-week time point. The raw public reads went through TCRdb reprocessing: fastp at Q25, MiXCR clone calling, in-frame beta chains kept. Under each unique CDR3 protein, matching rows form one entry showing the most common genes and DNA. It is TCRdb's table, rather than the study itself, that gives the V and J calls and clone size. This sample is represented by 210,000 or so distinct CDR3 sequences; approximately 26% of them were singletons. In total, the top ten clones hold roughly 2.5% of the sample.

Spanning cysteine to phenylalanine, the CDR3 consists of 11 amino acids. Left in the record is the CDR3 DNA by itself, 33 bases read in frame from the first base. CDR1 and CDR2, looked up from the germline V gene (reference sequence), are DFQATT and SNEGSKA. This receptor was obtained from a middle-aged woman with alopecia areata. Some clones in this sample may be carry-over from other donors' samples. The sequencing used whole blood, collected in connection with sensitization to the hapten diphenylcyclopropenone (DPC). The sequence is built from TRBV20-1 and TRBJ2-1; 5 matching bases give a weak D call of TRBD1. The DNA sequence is TGCTCACTTGACAGCTACAATGAGCAGTTCTTC. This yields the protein CSLDSYNEQFF.